This T cell receptor beta chain was found in a study of CD8 T cells in Susac syndrome. A quantity of about 0.45 to 1 ug RNA underwent reverse transcription using random hexamers. Across 54 Vbeta and 13 Jbeta, immunoSEQ multiplex PCR amplified TCR beta CDR3. Each CDR3 protein gets one entry after TCRdb re-called the immunoSEQ multiplex PCR reads with MiXCR. The sample has roughly 200,000 distinct CDR3 sequences, more than 90% seen once; the top ten hold about 0.093%. Trimming stripped 4 bases from V and 8 bases from J, with 11 bases between. The CDR3 is 12 residues long. Negative isolation was used for CD8+ and CD4+ T cells, and FACS enrichment was applied to TEMRA cells.

The specimen sequenced was CD4+ T cells from PBMCs. The chain recombines TRBV12-3 or TRBV12-4 with TRBJ1-2; D perhaps matches TRBD1 (5 bases). This receptor was taken from a human donor with multiple sclerosis. The CDR3 here is CASSSSTGGYTF. The CDR3 bases are TGTGCCAGCAGTTCGTCAACAGGCGGCTACACCTTC.